Listed below are T cell receptor beta chains from one sample, sequenced in a study of cytomegalovirus exposure and HLA in healthy donors. The table came from immunoSEQ multiplex PCR; TCRdb's copy has only in-frame clones and leaves some out. The sample records approximately 100,000 clones, 79% being singletons. What was sequenced was PBMCs. All receptors derive from a female donor in good health and CMV-seropositive. CDR3s include the opening cysteine and the closing phenylalanine or tryptophan. D genes are given only for firm matches. Clone size appears in some rows only: once, few, many, or a class for an expanded clone.

- | - | TRBJ2-7 | TRBV7-2 | CASSLAYNYEQYF | TGTGCCAGCAGCTTAGCCTATAACTACGAGCAGTACTTC
once | - | TRBJ2-7 | TRBV4-1 | CASSQAEALGEQYF | TGCGCCAGCAGCCAAGCTGAGGCACTTGGGGAGCAGTACTTC
- | - | TRBJ1-2 | TRBV21-1 | CASSKGASRNYGYTF | TGTGCCAGCAGCAAAGGAGCATCCCGTAACTATGGCTACACCTTC
- | - | TRBJ1-2 | TRBV19 | CASNIPGAHFGYTF | TGTGCCAGTAATATCCCTGGGGCGCATTTTGGCTACACCTTC
- | - | TRBJ1-1 | TRBV29-1 | CSAERVQNTEAFF | TGCAGCGCTGAACGGGTTCAGAACACTGAAGCTTTCTTT
- | TRBD1 | TRBJ2-2 | TRBV5-1 | CASSIEGTETTGELFF | TGCGCCAGCAGCATAGAAGGGACAGAAACAACCGGGGAGCTGTTTTTT
- | TRBD1 | TRBJ2-1 | TRBV4-2 | CASSQDRDSYSYNEQFF | TGTGCCAGCAGCCAAGATCGGGACAGCTATTCCTACAATGAGCAGTTCTTC
- | TRBD1 | TRBJ1-1 | TRBV18 | CASSPVGQRSTEAFF | TGTGCCAGCTCACCAGTGGGACAGAGGTCCACTGAAGCTTTCTTT
- | TRBD1 | TRBJ1-2 | TRBV10-3 | CAISGQGAQSTF | TGTGCCATCAGTGGACAGGGGGCGCAGAGCACCTTC
- | - | TRBJ2-7 | TRBV7-2 | CASKDTGLEQYF | TGTGCCAGCAAGGATACCGGACTCGAGCAGTACTTC
once | TRBD2 | TRBJ2-1 | TRBV7-6 | CASSLIASGSGEQFF | TGTGCCAGCAGCTTAATTGCTAGCGGGAGTGGTGAGCAGTTCTTC
- | TRBD1 | TRBJ2-2 | TRBV9 | CASSVDRGPTGELFF | TGTGCCAGCAGCGTAGATAGGGGGCCCACCGGGGAGCTGTTTTTT
- | TRBD1 | TRBJ2-2 | TRBV4-3 | CASSPFGQGAGGELFF | TGCGCCAGCAGCCCCTTCGGACAGGGGGCGGGCGGGGAGCTGTTTTTT
- | TRBD1 | TRBJ1-6 | TRBV29-1 | CSVVQDRSSYNSPLHF | TGCAGCGTTGTCCAGGACAGGAGCTCCTATAATTCACCCCTCCACTTT
- | TRBD1 | TRBJ2-2 | TRBV7-8 | CASSFHRGGAGELFF | TGTGCCAGCAGCTTCCACAGGGGTGGGGCCGGGGAGCTGTTTTTT
- | TRBD2 | TRBJ2-1 | TRBV5-3 | CARSPLLAGLSYNEQFF | TGTGCCAGAAGCCCTCTACTAGCGGGGCTTTCCTACAATGAGCAGTTCTTC
- | TRBD2 | TRBJ2-1 | TRBV30 | CARRGGGLNEQFF | TGTGCCCGACGGGGCGGGGGGCTCAATGAGCAGTTCTTC
- | - | TRBJ2-7 | TRBV5-5 | CASSLPGQLSYEQYF | TGTGCCAGCAGCCTGCCGGGACAACTATCCTACGAGCAGTACTTC
once | - | TRBJ1-2 | TRBV5-4 | CASSLDRGGYGYTF | TGTGCCAGCAGCTTGGATCGGGGTGGCTATGGCTACACCTTC
- | - | TRBJ1-6 | TRBV5-6 | CASSTRQESSYNSPLHF | TGTGCCAGCAGCACCCGACAGGAGAGCTCCTATAATTCACCCCTCCACTTT
- | - | TRBJ2-2 | TRBV7-2 | CASSLQGFAGELFF | TGTGCCAGCAGCTTACAGGGGTTCGCCGGGGAGCTGTTTTTT
- | TRBD2 | TRBJ2-1 | TRBV11-2 | CASSSSGIYEQFF | TGTGCCAGCAGCAGTAGCGGGATTTATGAGCAGTTCTTC
- | TRBD2 | TRBJ2-5 | TRBV5-8 | CASSMGLTQYF | TGTGCCAGCAGCATGGGACTAACCCAGTACTTC
- | TRBD1 | TRBJ1-2 | TRBV6-1 | CASRPTGDGGYTF | TGTGCCAGCAGACCCACAGGGGACGGCGGCTACACCTTC
few | - | TRBJ2-7 | TRBV7-6 | CASSLEGAPMNEQYF | TGTGCCAGCAGCTTAGAAGGGGCGCCGATGAACGAGCAGTACTTC
- | - | TRBJ2-7 | TRBV18 | CASSPSQGSSGHEQYF | TGTGCCAGCTCACCGTCTCAGGGAAGTTCTGGGCACGAGCAGTACTTC
- | - | TRBJ1-1 | TRBV5-6 | CASSGGGGMFDGEAFF | TGTGCCAGCTCCGGCGGGGGGGGGATGTTCGACGGTGAAGCTTTCTTT
once | TRBD1 | TRBJ1-1 | TRBV7-9 | CASSYTGQGEAFF | TGTGCCAGCAGCTACACCGGACAGGGCGAAGCTTTCTTT
- | TRBD2 | TRBJ2-1 | TRBV7-2 | CASSLISGTRNEQFF | TGTGCCAGCAGCTTAATTAGCGGGACCCGCAATGAGCAGTTCTTC
- | - | TRBJ1-4 | TRBV21-1 | CASAPRGQGVRGEKLFF | TGTGCCAGCGCCCCGAGAGGACAGGGGGTTCGGGGAGAAAAACTGTTTTTT
- | TRBD2 | TRBJ2-3 | TRBV7-2 | CASSYQTSGGTDTQYF | TGTGCCAGCAGCTATCAGACTAGCGGGGGGACAGATACGCAGTATTTT
- | - | TRBJ1-1 | TRBV2 | CASTLGADNTEAFF | TGTGCCAGCACTTTAGGGGCCGATAACACTGAAGCTTTCTTT
- | TRBD2 | TRBJ2-2 | TRBV27 | CASSPPLLAGVGWNGELFF | TGTGCCAGCAGTCCCCCCCTACTAGCGGGAGTCGGTTGGAACGGGGAGCTGTTTTTT
few | - | TRBJ2-7 | TRBV28 | CASSSQAHGEQYF | TGTGCCAGCAGTTCGCAGGCCCACGGCGAGCAGTACTTC
once | - | TRBJ2-1 | TRBV7-9 | CSSSPGSSADEQFF | TGTTCCAGCAGCCCGGGGTCCAGTGCCGATGAGCAGTTCTTC
- | TRBD1 | TRBJ2-1 | TRBV5-1 | CASTLQGALDNEQFF | TGCGCCAGCACCTTGCAGGGGGCTCTAGACAATGAGCAGTTCTTC
- | TRBD1 | TRBJ1-4 | TRBV7-9 | CASSPGQGLATNEKLFF | TGTGCCAGCAGCCCAGGACAGGGACTTGCAACTAATGAAAAACTGTTTTTT
- | - | TRBJ2-1 | TRBV5-1 | CASSSGLDNEQFF | TGCGCCAGCAGCTCCGGACTCGACAATGAGCAGTTCTTC
- | - | TRBJ1-2 | TRBV6-1 | CASRDSSNYGYTF | TGTGCCAGCAGGGACAGTTCTAACTATGGCTACACCTTC
once | - | TRBJ2-3 | TRBV5-4 | CASSLGWTTTDTQYF | TGTGCCAGCAGTCTGGGATGGACTACCACAGATACGCAGTATTTT
- | TRBD2 | TRBJ2-1 | TRBV30 | CARDGGAGNYNEQFF | TGTGCCCGGGATGGGGGAGCGGGAAACTACAATGAGCAGTTCTTC
- | - | TRBJ2-7 | TRBV7-9 | CSSSPGSYEQYF | TGTTCCAGCAGCCCCGGGTCCTACGAGCAGTACTTC
- | - | TRBJ2-1 | TRBV10-3 | CAIRNAGTHYNEQFF | TGTGCCATCAGAAACGCCGGGACTCACTACAATGAGCAGTTCTTC
- | - | TRBJ1-4 | TRBV5-6 | CASSLSGLVDEKLFF | TGTGCCAGCAGCTTGTCCGGGTTGGTCGATGAAAAACTGTTTTTT
- | TRBD1 | TRBJ1-2 | TRBV6-6 | CASTTGDGYGYTF | TGTGCCAGCACTACAGGGGATGGCTATGGCTACACCTTC